The next 6 T cell receptor beta chains were all read from a single sample in a study of T cell responses to AZD1222 COVID-19 vaccine. Here immunoSEQ multiplex PCR was the method, and the copy in TCRdb shows in-frame clones only, minus some. The sample carries 120,000 or so clones, just over 90% recorded once. The input for sequencing was peripheral blood, taken on day 0 of AZD1222 vaccination. These TCRs come from an adult in good health.

The CDR3, as DNA: TGTGCCAGCAGGGAACAGGGGCAACCGAACGAGCAGTACTTC. This codes for CASREQGQPNEQYF. V usage is TRBV2 and J usage is TRBJ2-7, with 7 bases that match TRBD1. V trimming: 6 bases; J trimming: 5 bases; junction bases outside the gene matches: 10. The CDR3 extends over 14 amino acids. Germline-derived CDR1 and CDR2 are SNHLY and FYNNEI.

The rearrangement joins TRBV4-1 to TRBJ2-3; 8 bases are a match to TRBD2. This CDR3 contains 16 residues. Trimming removed 1 base from V and 3 bases from J; junction bases left unmatched: 6. The germline CDR1 and CDR2 sequences are MGHRA and YSYEKL. CDR3 bases: TGCGCCAGCAGCCAAGTAGGCCTAGCGGGTACAGATACGCAGTATTTT. Translation gives CASSQVGLAGTDTQYF.

This clone was counted a few times. CDR3 DNA sequence: TGTGCCAGCAGCCGACCTCAGGGGAAGGGGACCGGGGAGCTGTTTTTT. Its translation is CASSRPQGKGTGELFF. The J gene is TRBJ2-2, the V gene TRBV28, with TRBD1 as a possible D gene (6 bases). CDR3 length equals 16 residues. The germline V gene encodes CDR1 MDHEN and CDR2 SYDVKM. V lost 6 bases and J 5 bases, leaving 19 bases between the germline ends. Using reference TRBV28 and TRBJ2-2 for the parts outside the CDR3, the full variable domain is DVKVTQSSRYLVKRTGEKVFLECVQDMDHENMFWYRQDPGLGLRLIYFSYDVKMKEKGDIPEGYSVSREKKERFSLILESASTNQTSMYLCASSRPQGKGTGELFFGEGSRLTVL.

This clone was picked up a small number of times. The chain uses TRBV10-1 and TRBJ2-5, with 10 bases matching TRBD2. V trimming: 4 bases; J trimming: 2 bases; junction bases outside the gene matches: 4. Per the germline V gene, CDR1 is WNHNN and CDR2 is SYGVQD (reference sequence). The CDR3 loop spans 15 amino acids. CDR3: CASSGASGRQETQYF. The CDR3 DNA reads as TGCGCCAGCAGTGGGGCTAGCGGGAGACAAGAGACCCAGTACTTC.

The rearrangement joins TRBV4-1 to TRBJ1-6, with D tentatively TRBD1 (6 bases). V shed 6 bases and J shed 8 bases, with 14 bases lying between them. Germline V lookup: CDR1 MGHRA, CDR2 YSYEKL. The CDR3 has 14 amino acids. CDR3 DNA: TGCGCCAGCAGGCTTCCGGGGGCTTATTCACCCCTCCACTTT. This sequence encodes CASRLPGAYSPLHF.

This sequence joins TRBV9 and TRBJ2-2, with D tentatively TRBD1 (6 bases). Germline-derived CDR1 and CDR2 are SGDLS and YYNGEE. CDR3 length equals 14 residues. The germline V and J ends were trimmed by 4 bases and 6 bases, with 13 bases remaining between them. The CDR3: CASSRPGASGELFF. CDR3 in DNA: TGTGCCAGCAGCAGGCCAGGGGCGTCCGGGGAGCTGTTTTTT.